This record covers a single T cell receptor (beta chain). Its antigen is still unknown. The sample originates from a study of blood T cells in healthy people across ages. General study findings and limits: Estimates based on one million T cells were treated as lower bounds. CMV status of donors was unknown, possibly confounding expanded clonotype changes. Roughly linear age-related decline in beta diversity appeared, significant by age about 37.

Primers used in a second PCR of about 6 to 11 cycles were a sample-barcoded 5' primer and a J-beta primer mix. TCRdb reprocessed the 5' RACE reads via MiXCR and lists one record per CDR3 protein. The sample consists of 800,000 to 900,000 distinct CDR3 sequences, approximately 59% of them appearing once. The CDR3 spans 13 residues. Germline V lookup: CDR1 MDHEN, CDR2 SYDVKM. V was clipped by 0 bases and J by 5 bases, with 5 bases between them. The V call is TRBV28, the J call TRBJ2-1; D assignment may be TRBD1 or TRBD2 (5 bases each). Specimen: blood. This TCR derives from a young man in good health. Here the CDR3 reads CASSLWGDNEQFF. The CDR3 nucleotides are TGTGCCAGCAGTTTATGGGGGGACAATGAGCAGTTCTTC.